Listed below are T cell receptor beta chains from one sample, sequenced in a study of control samples from healthy donors and cancer patients. Sequencing was performed with immunoSEQ multiplex PCR; in TCRdb, only in-frame clones are kept and a portion is missing. The table includes about 140,000 clones, roughly 92% detected once. Sequencing was carried out using blood. These receptors were taken from a young man in good health. Both conserved end residues are part of each CDR3. The D gene is left open where the match is weak. A row's size may be missing; if present it is once, few, many or a size class.

TRBV28	-	11	TRBJ1-1	-	TGTGCCAGCAGTTTATTCGGGGAGGCTTTCTTT	CASSLFGEAFF
TRBV6-6	-	14	TRBJ2-7	few	TGTGCCAGCAGTTATTCAACGGAGTCCTACGAGCAGTACTTC	CASSYSTESYEQYF
TRBV27	TRBD2	17	TRBJ2-2	-	TGTGCCAGCAGTCCTTCCCGACTAGCGGCCAACACCGGGGAGCTGTTTTTT	CASSPSRLAANTGELFF
TRBV18	TRBD2	16	TRBJ2-7	-	TGTGCCAGCTCACAATATTTGACTAGCGGTTCCTACGAGCAGTACTTC	CASSQYLTSGSYEQYF
TRBV4-1	TRBD1	15	TRBJ1-3	-	TGCGCCAGCAGCCGGAGACAGGGGGTGGGAAACACCATATATTTT	CASSRRQGVGNTIYF
TRBV6-5	TRBD1	14	TRBJ1-2	-	TGTGCCAGCAGTTCACAGGGGGCTCGTTATGGCTACACCTTC	CASSSQGARYGYTF
TRBV6-5	-	14	TRBJ1-2	-	TGTGCCAGCATACAAGGGGCGCTTAACTATGGCTACACCTTC	CASIQGALNYGYTF
TRBV30	-	13	TRBJ1-1	once	TGTGCCTGGAGAGTGGGAATGAACACTGAAGCTTTCTTT	CAWRVGMNTEAFF
TRBV4-1	TRBD2	20	TRBJ2-1	-	TGCGCCAGCAGCCAAGGCGGGACTAGCGGTCCAAACCGGGTTTGGAATGAGCAGTTCTTC	CASSQGGTSGPNRVWNEQFF
TRBV7-9	-	14	TRBJ1-6	-	TGTGCCAGCAGCCCAAGGGGGGGGGATTCACCCCTCCACTTT	CASSPRGGDSPLHF
TRBV29-1	-	13	TRBJ1-2	-	TGCAGCGTTGTCTTTTTACAGAACGGCCCCGACACCTTC	CSVVFLQNGPDTF
TRBV9	-	15	TRBJ2-1	-	TGTGCCAGCAGCGTGGGACCGATCTCCTACAATGAGCAGTTCTTC	CASSVGPISYNEQFF
TRBV28	TRBD2	15	TRBJ2-1	-	TGTGCCAGCAGCTCTCTAGCGGGATTAGTCCATGAGCAGTTCTTC	CASSSLAGLVHEQFF
TRBV7-2	-	17	TRBJ2-5	-	TGTGCCAGCAGCTTAGCGCTCGGCACAACCTTCCAAGAGACCCAGTACTTC	CASSLALGTTFQETQYF
TRBV5-4	-	15	TRBJ1-2	-	TGTGCCAGCAGCTTGGTTGGGGGCTTCGACTATGGCTACACCTTC	CASSLVGGFDYGYTF
TRBV28	TRBD2	15	TRBJ2-7	-	TGTGCCAGCAGTTTCATCACTAGCGGTTCCTACGAGCAGTACTTC	CASSFITSGSYEQYF
TRBV6-6	TRBD1	15	TRBJ1-1	-	TGTGCCAGCAGTCAGACAGGGGGCGCGGGCGCTGAAGCTTTCTTT	CASSQTGGAGAEAFF
TRBV19	TRBD1	13	TRBJ2-1	once	TGTGCCAGTAGTATCGACAGGGGCGGAGAGCAGTTCTTC	CASSIDRGGEQFF
TRBV7-2	TRBD2	18	TRBJ2-7	-	TGTGCCAGCAGCCCGCAGACTAGCGGGAGGGGTAACCCCTACGAGCAGTACTTC	CASSPQTSGRGNPYEQYF
TRBV29-1	-	12	TRBJ1-1	-	TGCAGCGTTGAAGATCAAGGCCGTGAAGCTTTCTTT	CSVEDQGREAFF